This T cell receptor beta chain was identified during a study of cytomegalovirus exposure and HLA in healthy donors. Across the whole study: Earlier findings included some 120 million unique TCR beta sequences obtained from 150 million to 200 million T cells. About 85 million unique TCRs from HLA-typed donors were held in an early release of data.

Primers included in the PCR were 60 Vbeta and 13 Jbeta primers. TCRdb's table, derived via immunoSEQ multiplex PCR, lists solely in-frame clones and lacks some. The sample comprises 100,000 or so clones, roughly 77% of which are singletons, and 10% rests with the top ten. Germline-derived CDR1 and CDR2 are ENHRY and SYGVKD. The CDR3 loop spans 18 amino acids. V lost 0 bases and J lost 2; bases outside the gene matches: 7. This clone was seen only a few times. Healthy bone marrow donors formed the donor group. This clonotype was sampled from a human donor in good health. V usage is TRBV10-3 and J usage is TRBJ1-5; 10 bases are a match to TRBD1. Material: PBMCs. This CDR3 reads CAISESTGGMTGNQPQHF. CDR3 bases: TGTGCCATCAGTGAGTCGACAGGGGGCATGACGGGCAATCAGCCCCAGCATTTT.